Below are 32 T cell receptor beta chains sequenced from a single sample in a study of OX40 agonist ivuxolimab in advanced cancers. Sequencing used immunoSEQ multiplex PCR; TCRdb keeps in-frame clones, though not all of them. The sample lists 8,000 to 11,000 clones; 77% were seen once. The sample consisted of CD4+ or CD8+ T cells sorted from blood, taken in a trial of the OX40 agonist ivuxolimab. These receptors came from an adult with an advanced solid tumor such as melanoma, head and neck, liver or kidney cancer.

The rearrangement links TRBV7-9 to TRBJ2-5; weak D call: TRBD2 (6 bases). Germline V gene data show CDR1 as SEHNR and CDR2 as FQNEAQ (reference sequence). Trimming stripped 5 bases from V and 5 bases from J, with 15 bases between. The length of the CDR3 is 14 residues. The CDR3 sequence is CASSRPGVGETQYF. Here the CDR3 DNA reads TGTGCCAGCAGCCGGCCGGGGGTAGGGGAGACCCAGTACTTC.

The chain is built from TRBV5-5 and TRBJ2-2; D is possibly TRBD2 (5 bases). In germline, CDR1 is SGHKS, CDR2 YYEKEE (reference sequence). V was shortened by 0 bases and J by 6 bases, with 12 bases between the two germline ends. This CDR3 comprises 15 residues. DNA for the CDR3: TGTGCCAGCAGCTTGGCCGGGATGGGCCCCGGGGAGCTGTTTTTT. Its translation: CASSLAGMGPGELFF.

V gene TRBV28 combines with J gene TRBJ1-1, with 9 nucleotides matching TRBD1. This CDR3 spans 13 amino acids. V was clipped by 7 bases and J by 7 bases; unmatched bases: 7. Germline CDR1 reads MDHEN; CDR2 reads SYDVKM. The CDR3 region has the DNA TGTGCCAGCACTCACAGGGGGCAGGTTGAAGCTTTCTTT. Protein sequence: CASTHRGQVEAFF.

V is TRBV2 and J is TRBJ2-7; D may correspond to TRBD1 or TRBD2 (5 bases each). Germline CDR1 reads SNHLY; CDR2 reads FYNNEI. V was trimmed by 5 bases and J by 0 bases, leaving 8 bases between them. The CDR3 loop spans 13 amino acids. The CDR3 bases are TGTGCCAGCAGTACCGGGACCTCCTACGAGCAGTACTTC. This translates into CASSTGTSYEQYF.

V gene TRBV2 combines with J gene TRBJ2-2; D call uncertain. The V gene's germline CDR1 is SNHLY and CDR2 FYNNEI. The germline V and J ends were trimmed by 2 bases and 8 bases, with 12 bases remaining between them. The CDR3 is 14 amino acids. CDR3 region: CASSEQPGLGELFF. CDR3 DNA: TGTGCCAGCAGTGAACAGCCTGGCTTGGGGGAGCTGTTTTTT.

This rearrangement joins TRBV9 to TRBJ2-2, with D possibly being TRBD2 (5 bases). The CDR3 is 17 residues long. Germline V gene data show CDR1 as SGDLS and CDR2 as YYNGEE. Trimming shortened V by 3 bases and J by 0 bases, and 15 bases separated the two germline ends. The CDR3 DNA is TGTGCCAGCAGCGACCCCCCAGCGGACCCGAACACCGGGGAGCTGTTTTTT. It yields the protein CASSDPPADPNTGELFF.

This clone was picked up a small number of times. The chain uses TRBV9 and TRBJ2-3, with D hard to call. Germline CDR1 reads SGDLS; CDR2 reads YYNGEE. V was clipped by 4 bases and J by 2 bases, with 8 bases between them. The CDR3 consists of 13 residues. CDR3 residues: CASSPRVTDTQYF. Here the CDR3 DNA reads TGTGCCAGCAGCCCGAGAGTCACAGATACGCAGTATTTT. Together with reference TRBV9 and TRBJ2-3, the CDR3 gives the full variable domain: DSGVTQTPKHLITATGQRVTLRCSPRSGDLSVYWYQQSLDQGLQFLIQYYNGEERAKGNILERFSAQQFPDLHSELNLSSLELGDSALYFCASSPRVTDTQYFGPGTRLTVL.

The rearrangement links TRBV2 to TRBJ2-3; 8 nucleotides line up with TRBD1. CDR1 SNHLY and CDR2 FYNNEI come from the germline V gene. There are 14 residues in the CDR3. With V trimmed by 8 bases and J by 5 bases, 9 bases remained unmatched. The CDR3 protein is CASLPDREIDTQYF. DNA for the CDR3: TGTGCCAGCCTCCCGGACAGGGAAATAGATACGCAGTATTTT.

This chain uses TRBV2 with TRBJ2-1; 7 nucleotides line up with TRBD2. Germline assignment: CDR1 SNHLY and CDR2 FYNNEI. The CDR3 has 13 amino acids. The trim removed 5 bases at V and 6 bases at J, leaving 4 bases unmatched. CDR3 protein: CASSRGTTNEQFF. The CDR3 nucleotides are TGTGCCAGCAGTAGAGGGACTACCAATGAGCAGTTCTTC.

This clone was recorded a few times. The rearrangement uses TRBV27 and TRBJ1-1; no firm D call. The CDR3 runs to 13 residues. Germline assignment: CDR1 MNHEY and CDR2 SMNVEV (reference sequence). The germline V and J ends were trimmed by 6 bases and 1 base, with 9 bases remaining between them. CDR3 bases: TGTGCCAGCAGCCCGGGCGGGAACACTGAAGCTTTCTTT. Translating gives CASSPGGNTEAFF.

The chain has TRBV6-1 and TRBJ2-1; TRBD2 might be the D (6 bases). The V end was cut by 6 bases, the J end by 15 bases, with 12 bases between. The CDR3 is 10 residues long. Per germline, CDR1 MNHNS and CDR2 SASEGT. CDR3: CASRGLSRFF. CDR3 sequence (DNA): TGTGCCAGCAGGGGACTGTCGAGGTTCTTC.

The genes are TRBV5-1 and TRBJ2-7; 7 nucleotides line up with TRBD1. Germline CDR1 is SGHRS and CDR2 is YFSETQ. With V trimmed by 8 bases and J by 3 bases, 14 bases remained unmatched. The CDR3 runs to 15 residues. The DNA of the CDR3 is TGCGCCAGTACCGAGGGCAGGGGGATTATCTACGAGCAGTACTTC. This codes for CASTEGRGIIYEQYF.

The chain joins TRBV4-2 to TRBJ2-3; D remains ambiguous. CDR3 length equals 13 residues. Per the germline V gene, CDR1 is LGHNA and CDR2 is YNFKEQ. The ends were cut back, 6 bases at V and 5 bases at J, with 12 bases in the middle. CDR3 amino acids: CASRPRLEDTQYF. The CDR3 nucleotides read TGTGCCAGCAGGCCAAGATTGGAAGATACGCAGTATTTT.

J is TRBJ2-1 and V is TRBV28; 11 bases match TRBD2. CDR3 size: 14 residues. Germline V gives CDR1 MDHEN, CDR2 SYDVKM. J lost 10 bases, V lost 7 bases, and 9 bases had no gene match. The CDR3 nucleotides read TGTGCCAGCAACCAACTAGCGGGAGAATTCGAGCAGTTCTTC. It is translated as CASNQLAGEFEQFF.

V is TRBV4-2 and J is TRBJ1-4; 11 bases are shared with TRBD1. The V segment lost 3 bases and the J segment 3 bases; nucleotides outside the gene matches: 12. The germline V gene has CDR1 LGHNA and CDR2 YNFKEQ. The CDR3 totals 19 residues. The CDR3 spells CASSQTGTGGKFANEKLFF. CDR3 DNA: TGTGCCAGCAGCCAGACCGGGACAGGGGGAAAGTTCGCTAATGAAAAACTGTTTTTT.

V usage is TRBV6-4 and J usage is TRBJ2-3, with 9 nucleotides matching TRBD2. J gave up 1 base and V 0 bases, and 5 bases lay outside the gene matches. This CDR3 is 17 amino acids long. Germline V lookup: CDR1 MRHNA, CDR2 SNTAGT. This chain's CDR3 is CASSDSDSGSGTDTQYF. In DNA, the CDR3 is TGTGCCAGCAGTGACTCGGATAGCGGGAGCGGCACAGATACGCAGTATTTT.

The V and J genes are TRBV30 and TRBJ2-5; 9 positions agree with TRBD1. The CDR3 has 14 amino acids. Germline V CDR1 and CDR2: GTSNPN, SVGIG (reference sequence). V shed 1 base and J 3 bases; nucleotides not matched to a gene: 3. The CDR3 spells CAWSATGGEETQYF. CDR3 nucleotides: TGTGCCTGGAGTGCGACAGGGGGGGAAGAGACCCAGTACTTC. The full variable domain, in which reference TRBV30 and TRBJ2-5 provide the parts outside the CDR3, is SQTIHQWPATLVQPVGSPLSLECTVEGTSNPNLYWYRQAAGRGLQLLFYSVGIGQISSEVPQNLSASRPQDRQFILSSKKLLLSDSGFYLCAWSATGGEETQYFGPGTRLLVL.

J is TRBJ2-2 and V is TRBV7-9, with D perhaps matching TRBD1 or TRBD2 (5 bases each). Germline V CDR1 and CDR2: SEHNR, FQNEAQ (reference sequence). Trimming removed 3 bases from V and 2 bases from J, with 16 bases in between. CDR3 size: 17 residues. This CDR3 is CASSFYSGLANTGELFF. The DNA for the CDR3 is TGTGCCAGCAGCTTCTACTCGGGGCTAGCCAACACCGGGGAGCTGTTTTTT.

Only one count was recorded for this clone. The chain has TRBV9 and TRBJ2-1; D might be TRBD2 (5 bases). The length of the CDR3 is 13 residues. V dropped 0 bases and J dropped 9 bases, with 10 bases sitting between them. Germline V CDR1 and CDR2: SGDLS, YYNGEE. The CDR3 protein is CASSVGETSEQFF. The CDR3, as DNA: TGTGCCAGCAGCGTAGGGGAGACAAGTGAGCAGTTCTTC.

J is TRBJ2-7 and V is TRBV5-8, with 7 bases that match TRBD1. The germline gives CDR1 SGHTS, CDR2 YDEGEE. V was pared by 2 bases and J by 1 base, with 3 bases of the junction left unmatched. The CDR3 totals 14 residues. The CDR3 DNA sequence: TGTGCCAGCAGCTTACGACAGGGTTCCTACGAGCAGTACTTC. It translates to CASSLRQGSYEQYF. The full variable domain, its missing parts supplied by reference TRBV5-8 and TRBJ2-7, is EAGVTQSPTHLIKTRGQQATLRCSPISGHTSVYWYQQALGLGLQFLLWYDEGEERNRGNFPPRFSGRQFPNYSSELNVNALELEDSALYLCASSLRQGSYEQYFGPGTRLTVT.

V is TRBV27 and J is TRBJ2-7, with TRBD1 identical over 7 bases. Germline loops: CDR1 MNHEY, CDR2 SMNVEV (reference sequence). The CDR3 totals 14 residues. Trimming removed 3 bases from V and 5 bases from J; junction bases left unmatched: 7. The CDR3 DNA follows: TGTGCCAGCAGTTTCGGTGTGACAGGGCACGAGCAGTACTTC. Translation gives CASSFGVTGHEQYF.

The DNA of the CDR3 is TGTGCTAGTGGACCCGGGACATCCAGCGGGGAGCTGTTTTTT. It codes for CASGPGTSSGELFF. The chain couples TRBV12-5 to TRBJ2-2; a possible D gene is TRBD1 (6 bases). Trimming took 6 bases from V and 7 from J, leaving 15 bases between them. The CDR3 runs to 14 residues. Germline V gene sequence: CDR1 LGHNT, CDR2 FRNRAP. Supplemented by reference TRBV12-5 and TRBJ2-2, the full variable domain reads DARVTQTPRHKVTEMGQEVTMRCQPILGHNTVFWYRQTMMQGLELLAYFRNRAPLDDSGMPKDRFSAEMPDATLATLKIQPSEPRDSAVYFCASGPGTSSGELFFGEGSRLTVL.

The chain is built from TRBV11-2 and TRBJ2-2; weak D call: TRBD1 (6 bases). The CDR3 has 13 residues. Per the germline V gene, CDR1 is SGHAT and CDR2 is FQNNGV. The V end was cut by 10 bases, the J end by 1 base, with 10 bases between. The CDR3 nucleotides read TGTGCCATTCTGGACAGGAACACCGGGGAGCTGTTTTTT. It codes for CAILDRNTGELFF. Complete variable domain (other parts from reference TRBV11-2 and TRBJ2-2): EAGVAQSPRYKIIEKRQSVAFWCNPISGHATLYWYQQILGQGPKLLIQFQNNGVVDDSQLPKDRFSAERLKGVDSTLKIQPAKLEDSAVYLCAILDRNTGELFFGEGSRLTVL.

The genes are TRBV7-3 and TRBJ1-3; unclear D gene. CDR3 length: 21 residues. V lost 4 bases and J 0 bases, leaving 28 bases between the germline ends. CDR1 and CDR2 (germline): SGHTA, FQGTGA. The chain's CDR3 is CASSSPVGRTSIRFSGNTIYF. CDR3 bases: TGTGCCAGCAGCTCCCCGGTGGGCAGAACATCAATTCGCTTCTCTGGAAACACCATATATTTT.

Turning to this clone: Mismatch with germline at one junction end may stem from a read error. The genes are TRBV11-1 and TRBJ2-7, with TRBD2 matching over 7 bases. This CDR3 region has 14 residues. Germline V CDR1 and CDR2: SGHAT, FQDESV (reference sequence). CDR3 bases: TGTGCCAGCAGCACAGCGGGGTACTCCTCCGAGCAGTACTTC. It is translated as CASSTAGYSSEQYF.

J is TRBJ2-3 and V is TRBV27; D gene uncertain. V lost 3 bases and J lost 2, with 18 bases in between. Looked up from germline, CDR1 is MNHEY and CDR2 is SMNVEV (reference sequence). CDR3 length equals 17 residues. CDR3 loop: CASSLAVLRPITDTQYF. For the CDR3, the DNA is TGTGCCAGCAGTTTGGCCGTCCTCCGGCCCATCACAGATACGCAGTATTTT.

The chain is built from TRBV19 and TRBJ2-7, with 8 bases identical to TRBD2. The V gene end was trimmed by 5 bases and the J gene end by 6 bases; junction bases not matched to a gene: 6. This CDR3 is 13 amino acids long. Germline lookup yields CDR1 LNHDA and CDR2 SQIVND (reference sequence). CDR3 nucleotide sequence: TGTGCCAGTAGTCCCGGCGGGGGGTCCGAGCAGTACTTC. It translates to CASSPGGGSEQYF.

The rearrangement joins TRBV6-5 to TRBJ2-7; 10 positions agree with TRBD1. V gave up 5 bases and J gave up 4 bases; unmatched junction bases: 5. Germline CDR1 MNHEY, CDR2 SVGAGI. The CDR3 is made up of 14 amino acids. CDR3 in amino acids: CASSPGQGTYEQYF. The CDR3 DNA is TGTGCCAGCAGTCCGGGACAGGGGACTTACGAGCAGTACTTC.

The V and J genes are TRBV7-2 and TRBJ2-5, with D perhaps matching TRBD1 (5 bases). The V gene's germline CDR1 is SGHTA and CDR2 FQGNSA. The CDR3 loop spans 14 amino acids. V lost 5 bases to trimming and J lost 0 bases, with 10 bases between them. This CDR3 is CASSPGHNQETQYF. CDR3 in DNA: TGTGCCAGCAGCCCCGGACACAACCAAGAGACCCAGTACTTC.

V usage is TRBV6-5 and J usage is TRBJ2-1; D not resolved. The CDR3 loop spans 11 amino acids. V lost 2 bases and J lost 10, with 6 bases in between. Germline CDR1 reads MNHEY; CDR2 reads SVGAGI. The CDR3 here is CASSYGNEQFF. The CDR3 DNA is TGTGCCAGCAGTTACGGAAACGAGCAGTTCTTC.

The sample holds a few counts of this clone. V and J are TRBV7-9 and TRBJ2-1, with TRBD2 identical over 8 bases. Germline lookup yields CDR1 SEHNR and CDR2 FQNEAQ (reference sequence). Losses at the gene ends were 2 bases for V and 6 bases for J; bases not matched to a gene: 12. The CDR3 totals 17 residues. Here the CDR3 reads CASSLIIGSGIRNEQFF. CDR3 DNA: TGTGCCAGCAGCTTAATAATAGGTAGCGGGATCCGCAATGAGCAGTTCTTC.

A note on this clone: Relative to the germline gene, one junction end is altered; a read error may explain this. The same CDR3 can be traced to other DNA sequences in this sample. The chain carries TRBV5-1 and TRBJ2-1; 7 bases align to TRBD1. The CDR3 totals 14 residues. CDR1 SGHRS and CDR2 YFSETQ come from the germline V gene. The CDR3 reads CASSLGQLYNEQFF. The CDR3, as DNA: TGTGCCAGCAGCTTGGGACAGCTTTACAATGAGCAGTTCTTC.